Listed here are 3 T cell receptor beta chains from one sample, sequenced in a study of technical replicates of blood from a few donors. Sequencing used immunoSEQ multiplex PCR; TCRdb keeps in-frame clones, though not all of them. The sample consists of around 60,000 clones, 65% to 90% of them appearing once. Sequencing input: PBMCs. Receptors were obtained from a human donor in good health. Some clones in this sample may be carry-over from other donors' samples.

This clone was detected a few times. The chain joins TRBV30 to TRBJ2-2; 9 bases agree with TRBD1. The ends lost 6 bases at V and 5 bases at J; junction bases unmatched: 13. This CDR3 comprises 16 residues. Germline V gene data show CDR1 as GTSNPN and CDR2 as SVGIG (reference sequence). The CDR3 nucleotides are TGTGCCTGTAAGACAGGGGGAGTTGGTATAACCGGGGAGCTGTTTTTT. This encodes CACKTGGVGITGELFF. Full variable domain (rest looked up from reference TRBV30 and TRBJ2-2): SQTIHQWPATLVQPVGSPLSLECTVEGTSNPNLYWYRQAAGRGLQLLFYSVGIGQISSEVPQNLSASRPQDRQFILSSKKLLLSDSGFYLCACKTGGVGITGELFFGEGSRLTVL.

The chain carries TRBV4-2 and TRBJ1-4; TRBD1 is a possible D gene (5 bases). With 1 base removed from V and 3 bases from J, the gap between germline ends came to 18 bases. The CDR3 has 18 residues. CDR1 LGHNA and CDR2 YNFKEQ come from the germline V gene. CDR3 in amino acids: CASSQAQGRLLANEKLFF. The CDR3 DNA reads TGTGCCAGCAGCCAAGCCCAGGGCAGACTTCTTGCTAATGAAAAACTGTTTTTT.

The chain has TRBV19 and TRBJ2-2; 11 bases match TRBD2. The V gene's germline CDR1 is LNHDA and CDR2 SQIVND (reference sequence). This CDR3 comprises 16 residues. V gave up 10 bases and J gave up 4 bases; unmatched junction bases: 11. Here the CDR3 reads CATRLAGRSSTGELFF. The CDR3 DNA reads TGTGCCACCCGACTAGCGGGGCGATCCAGCACCGGGGAGCTGTTTTTT.